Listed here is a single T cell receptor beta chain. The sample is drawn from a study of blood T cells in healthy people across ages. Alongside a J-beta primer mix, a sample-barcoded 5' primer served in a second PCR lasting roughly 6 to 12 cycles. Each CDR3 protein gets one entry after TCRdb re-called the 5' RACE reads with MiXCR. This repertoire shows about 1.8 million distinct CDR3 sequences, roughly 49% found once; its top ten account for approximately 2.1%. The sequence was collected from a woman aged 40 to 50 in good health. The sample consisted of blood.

The CDR3 DNA follows: TGTGCCAGCAGCTTGGCCATCGGCAGGCCAACTAATGAAAAACTGTTTTTT. This sequence encodes CASSLAIGRPTNEKLFF. V and J are TRBV5-5 and TRBJ1-4; D gene unclear. CDR1 and CDR2 (germline): SGHKS, YYEKEE (reference sequence). The CDR3 has 17 residues. Trimming left V 0 bases short and J 0 bases short, with 12 bases between. The full variable domain, in which reference TRBV5-5 and TRBJ1-4 provide the parts outside the CDR3, is DAGVTQSPTHLIKTRGQQVTLRCSPISGHKSVSWYQQVLGQGPQFIFQYYEKEERGRGNFPDRFSARQFPNYSSELNVNALLLGDSALYLCASSLAIGRPTNEKLFFGSGTQLSVL.